This is a list of T cell receptor beta chains from one sample in a study of neurological immune-mediated disorders. A single record per CDR3 protein comes from TCRdb applying MiXCR to the 5' RACE reads. Here the sample spans some 38,000 distinct CDR3 sequences, 3% to 3.5% being singletons. The sample consisted of PBMCs. All receptors derive from a woman aged 55-70 years with multiple sclerosis. Each CDR3 is given with its conserved first and last residue. A D gene is named only where the DNA matches it firmly. Part of the rows lack a size; the others show once, few, many or a class for expanded clones.

D gene: .
J gene: TRBJ2-7
clone size: many
V gene: TRBV7-9
CDR3 DNA: TGTGCCAGCAGCTTATCAACAGCCTACGAGCAGTACTTC
CDR3 protein: CASSLSTAYEQYF

D gene: .
J gene: TRBJ2-3
clone size: many
V gene: TRBV7-2
CDR3 DNA: TGTGCCAGCAGCTTAGTGTTTAGCCCTACAGATACGCAGTATTTT
CDR3 protein: CASSLVFSPTDTQYF

D gene: .
J gene: TRBJ2-3
clone size: many
V gene: TRBV3-1
CDR3 DNA: TGTGCCAGCAGCCTCACAGATACGCAGTATTTT
CDR3 protein: CASSLTDTQYF

D gene: TRBD2
J gene: TRBJ2-3
clone size: many
V gene: TRBV20-1
CDR3 DNA: TGCAGTGCTAGTAAGCGGGGGCACACAGATACGCAGTATTTT
CDR3 protein: CSASKRGHTDTQYF

D gene: .
J gene: TRBJ2-7
clone size: many
V gene: TRBV12-3/TRBV12-4
CDR3 DNA: TGTGCCAGCAGTTGGGGGGGCGATAGGTACGAGCAGTACTTC
CDR3 protein: CASSWGGDRYEQYF

D gene: .
J gene: TRBJ2-7
clone size: many
V gene: TRBV20-1
CDR3 DNA: TGCAGTGCTAGATCCCTAGCCGTATCAACTTACGAGCAGTACTTC
CDR3 protein: CSARSLAVSTYEQYF

D gene: TRBD1
J gene: TRBJ1-1
clone size: many
V gene: TRBV7-9
CDR3 DNA: TGTGCCAGCAGCTCCGTAGGGGGCATAGGTGAAGCTTTCTTT
CDR3 protein: CASSSVGGIGEAFF

D gene: .
J gene: TRBJ2-6
clone size: many
V gene: TRBV20-1
CDR3 DNA: TGCAGTGCTTCCGGGGCTGGGGCCAACGTCCTGACTTTC
CDR3 protein: CSASGAGANVLTF

D gene: .
J gene: TRBJ2-1
clone size: few
V gene: TRBV15
CDR3 DNA: TGTGCCACCAGCAGGGAGACGGGCTCCTACAATGAGCAGTTCTTC
CDR3 protein: CATSRETGSYNEQFF

D gene: .
J gene: TRBJ1-6
clone size: many
V gene: TRBV5-1
CDR3 DNA: TGCGCCAGCAGCTTGGGAAAAGAGTCACCCCTCCACTTT
CDR3 protein: CASSLGKESPLHF

D gene: TRBD1
J gene: TRBJ1-6
clone size: many
V gene: TRBV27
CDR3 DNA: TGTGCCAGCTGGGACAGGGAGAATAATTCACCCCTCCACTTT
CDR3 protein: CASWDRENNSPLHF

D gene: .
J gene: TRBJ1-1
clone size: .
V gene: TRBV5-1
CDR3 DNA: TGCGCCAGCAGCTTAGGGGGGGGCACTGAAGCTTTCTTT
CDR3 protein: CASSLGGGTEAFF

D gene: TRBD1
J gene: TRBJ1-4
clone size: many
V gene: TRBV5-1
CDR3 DNA: TGCGCCAGCAGCTTCACACCACAGGGGAGTTATGAAAAACTGTTTTTT
CDR3 protein: CASSFTPQGSYEKLFF

D gene: TRBD2
J gene: TRBJ2-5
clone size: many
V gene: TRBV7-2
CDR3 DNA: TGTGCCAGCAGCTTAGTGGCTGGACTAGCGGGCCAAGAGACCCAGTACTTC
CDR3 protein: CASSLVAGLAGQETQYF

D gene: .
J gene: TRBJ2-5
clone size: many
V gene: TRBV20-1
CDR3 DNA: TGCAGCGCAGGGGGGAGGGAGACCCAGTACTTC
CDR3 protein: CSAGGRETQYF

D gene: TRBD1
J gene: TRBJ1-1
clone size: many
V gene: TRBV12-3/TRBV12-4
CDR3 DNA: TGTGCCAGCAGTTTAGAAGTGGGACAGAGAACGAAGAACACTGAAGCTTTCTTT
CDR3 protein: CASSLEVGQRTKNTEAFF

D gene: TRBD1
J gene: TRBJ1-5
clone size: many
V gene: TRBV10-3
CDR3 DNA: TGTGCCATCAGTGACTCGGACAGGCCCGAGGGTCAGCCCCAGCATTTT
CDR3 protein: CAISDSDRPEGQPQHF

D gene: .
J gene: TRBJ1-5
clone size: many
V gene: TRBV20-1
CDR3 DNA: TGCAGTGCCCAAACTGGGTCTCGGAAGCATTTT
CDR3 protein: CSAQTGSRKHF

D gene: TRBD1
J gene: TRBJ2-1
clone size: many
V gene: TRBV18
CDR3 DNA: TGTGCCAGCTCACCCGGGACAGGCGTTAACAATGAGCAGTTCTTC
CDR3 protein: CASSPGTGVNNEQFF

D gene: .
J gene: TRBJ2-7
clone size: many
V gene: TRBV20-1
CDR3 DNA: TGCAGTGCTAGAGATCTTGGCGGGCAGTACTTC
CDR3 protein: CSARDLGGQYF

D gene: .
J gene: TRBJ1-5
clone size: many
V gene: TRBV7-8
CDR3 DNA: TGTGCCAGCAGCCACGGAGGGAGCCAGCCCCAGCATTTT
CDR3 protein: CASSHGGSQPQHF

D gene: .
J gene: TRBJ1-2
clone size: many
V gene: TRBV20-1
CDR3 DNA: TGCAGTGCTACCACCCGTCGTGGGCCCTATGGCTACACCTTC
CDR3 protein: CSATTRRGPYGYTF

D gene: .
J gene: TRBJ1-5
clone size: many
V gene: TRBV20-1
CDR3 DNA: TGCAGTGCTAGTTCGGTCCAGGAAAATCAGCCCCAGCATTTT
CDR3 protein: CSASSVQENQPQHF

D gene: .
J gene: TRBJ1-6
clone size: many
V gene: TRBV5-1
CDR3 DNA: TGCGCCAGCAGCGATGCGGACAGATATAATTCACCCCTCCACTTT
CDR3 protein: CASSDADRYNSPLHF

D gene: .
J gene: TRBJ2-7
clone size: few
V gene: TRBV18
CDR3 DNA: TGTGCCAGCTCACCCCGGGGGCTCTACGAGCAGTACTTC
CDR3 protein: CASSPRGLYEQYF

D gene: TRBD1
J gene: TRBJ2-7
clone size: many
V gene: TRBV3-1
CDR3 DNA: TGTGCCAGCAGACGGATTGACAGGGCTGGGAACGAGCAGTACTTC
CDR3 protein: CASRRIDRAGNEQYF

D gene: TRBD1
J gene: TRBJ1-4
clone size: many
V gene: TRBV27
CDR3 DNA: TGTGCCAGCAGTGCCGCCGGGACAGGGTTGAAACTGTTTTTT
CDR3 protein: CASSAAGTGLKLFF

D gene: .
J gene: TRBJ1-1
clone size: many
V gene: TRBV5-1
CDR3 DNA: TGCGCCAGCAGCTTGGCCCTAGAGTATGAAGCTTTCTTT
CDR3 protein: CASSLALEYEAFF

D gene: TRBD1
J gene: TRBJ1-2
clone size: many
V gene: TRBV29-1
CDR3 DNA: TGCAGCGTTGACAGGGGGCCTAGCTACACCTTC
CDR3 protein: CSVDRGPSYTF

D gene: .
J gene: TRBJ2-7
clone size: many
V gene: TRBV11-2
CDR3 DNA: TGTGCCAGCAGCTTAGCGCTGGGCACGTCCTACGAGCAGTACTTC
CDR3 protein: CASSLALGTSYEQYF

D gene: TRBD2
J gene: TRBJ2-1
clone size: many
V gene: TRBV5-6
CDR3 DNA: TGTGCCAGCAGCATGACTAGCGGGGGGCCCCACAATGAGCAGTTCTTC
CDR3 protein: CASSMTSGGPHNEQFF

D gene: .
J gene: TRBJ1-6
clone size: many
V gene: TRBV7-8
CDR3 DNA: TGTGCCAGCAGCTTTCAGGGCCGGGGTTCACCCCTCCACTTT
CDR3 protein: CASSFQGRGSPLHF

D gene: .
J gene: TRBJ2-7
clone size: many
V gene: TRBV30
CDR3 DNA: TGTGCCTGGAGTGTGTTCTACGAGCAGTACTTC
CDR3 protein: CAWSVFYEQYF

D gene: TRBD1
J gene: TRBJ2-7
clone size: many
V gene: TRBV20-1
CDR3 DNA: TGCAGTGCTAGAGCCCGGGACAGGGGTGCGCAGTACTTC
CDR3 protein: CSARARDRGAQYF

D gene: .
J gene: TRBJ1-1
clone size: many
V gene: TRBV5-5
CDR3 DNA: TGTGCCAGCAGGGACAAGGTTAGGAACACTGAAGCTTTCTTT
CDR3 protein: CASRDKVRNTEAFF

D gene: .
J gene: TRBJ1-1
clone size: many
V gene: TRBV7-2
CDR3 DNA: TGTGCCAGCAGCAGGCCTGACCTCCCGAACACTGAAGCTTTCTTT
CDR3 protein: CASSRPDLPNTEAFF

D gene: .
J gene: TRBJ1-3
clone size: many
V gene: TRBV6-1
CDR3 DNA: TGTGCCAGCAGCGAAACACAGGAACCTGGAAACACCATATATTTT
CDR3 protein: CASSETQEPGNTIYF

D gene: TRBD2
J gene: TRBJ2-3
clone size: many
V gene: TRBV20-1
CDR3 DNA: TGCAGTGCTAGACCGGGACTAGCGGGAGGGGCAGATACGCAGTATTTT
CDR3 protein: CSARPGLAGGADTQYF

D gene: TRBD1
J gene: TRBJ1-2
clone size: few
V gene: TRBV20-1
CDR3 DNA: TGCAGTGCTAGAGGGGCAGGGGGTTTGGCTAACTATGGCTACACCTTC
CDR3 protein: CSARGAGGLANYGYTF

D gene: .
J gene: TRBJ1-1
clone size: many
V gene: TRBV5-1
CDR3 DNA: TGCGCCAGCAGCTTGTCCGGCAGTGGGAACACTGAAGCTTTCTTT
CDR3 protein: CASSLSGSGNTEAFF

D gene: .
J gene: TRBJ2-1
clone size: many
V gene: TRBV12-3/TRBV12-4
CDR3 DNA: TGTGCCAGCAGATTAGACGCGGGACGATACAATGAGCAGTTCTTC
CDR3 protein: CASRLDAGRYNEQFF

D gene: TRBD1
J gene: TRBJ1-2
clone size: many
V gene: TRBV7-2
CDR3 DNA: TGTGCCAGCAGCATCCCCGGGACAGTTTATGGCTACACCTTC
CDR3 protein: CASSIPGTVYGYTF

D gene: TRBD1
J gene: TRBJ1-1
clone size: medium-sized
V gene: TRBV7-8
CDR3 DNA: TGTGCCAGCAGCATTATGGGACAGACGAACACTGAAGCTTTCTTT
CDR3 protein: CASSIMGQTNTEAFF

D gene: .
J gene: TRBJ2-7
clone size: many
V gene: TRBV3-1
CDR3 DNA: TGTGCCAGCAGCTCGAGGGTCGGTTTCGAGCAGTACTTC
CDR3 protein: CASSSRVGFEQYF

D gene: .
J gene: TRBJ1-6
clone size: many
V gene: TRBV5-1
CDR3 DNA: TGCGCCAGCAGCCTCCAAACAGGTTCGGATTCACCCCTCCACTTT
CDR3 protein: CASSLQTGSDSPLHF

D gene: .
J gene: TRBJ2-7
clone size: many
V gene: TRBV5-1
CDR3 DNA: TGCGCCAGCAGCCCTAGGGCCAACTACGAGCAGTACTTC
CDR3 protein: CASSPRANYEQYF

D gene: .
J gene: TRBJ2-2
clone size: many
V gene: TRBV18
CDR3 DNA: TGTGCCAGCTCACCACCCGTTTGGGATGGAGTCGCCGGGGAGCTGTTTTTT
CDR3 protein: CASSPPVWDGVAGELFF

D gene: .
J gene: TRBJ2-7
clone size: many
V gene: TRBV5-1
CDR3 DNA: TGCGCCAGCAGCTTGGGCCGTTCCTACGAGCAGTACTTC
CDR3 protein: CASSLGRSYEQYF